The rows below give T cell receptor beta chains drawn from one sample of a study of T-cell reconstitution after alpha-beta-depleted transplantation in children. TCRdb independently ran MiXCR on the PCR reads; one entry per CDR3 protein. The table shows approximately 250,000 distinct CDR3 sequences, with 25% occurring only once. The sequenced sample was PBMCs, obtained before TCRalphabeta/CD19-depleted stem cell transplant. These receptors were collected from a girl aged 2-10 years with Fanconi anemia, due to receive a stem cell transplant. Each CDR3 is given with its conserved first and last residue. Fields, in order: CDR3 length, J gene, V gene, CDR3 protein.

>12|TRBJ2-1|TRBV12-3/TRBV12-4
CASSSRLGGPFF
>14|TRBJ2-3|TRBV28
CASSPGTRGDTQYF
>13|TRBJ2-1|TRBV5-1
CASRGPGQGRQFF
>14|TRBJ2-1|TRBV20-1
CSARDAGAVDEQFF
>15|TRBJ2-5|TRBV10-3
CAISELGAGQETQYF
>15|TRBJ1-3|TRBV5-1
CASSLTGDGGNTIYF
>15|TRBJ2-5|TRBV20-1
CSASFGMGVQETQYF
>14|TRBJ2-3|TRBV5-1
CASSLEAGPDTQYF
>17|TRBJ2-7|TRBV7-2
CASSLLFTGGALYEQYF
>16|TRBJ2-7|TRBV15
CATSEGQGMPAYEQYF
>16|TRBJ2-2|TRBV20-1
CSARGLGAGDTGELFF
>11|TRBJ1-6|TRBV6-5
CASSYRGALHF
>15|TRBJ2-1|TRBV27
CASSFVAGLYNEQFF
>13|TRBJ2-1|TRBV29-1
CSVSRSSYNEQFF
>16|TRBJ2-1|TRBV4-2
CASSQGWEETYNEQFF
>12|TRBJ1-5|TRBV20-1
CSATGRTQPQHF
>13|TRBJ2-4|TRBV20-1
CSASYPGKNIQYF
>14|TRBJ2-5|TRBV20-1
CSARERPPGASQYF
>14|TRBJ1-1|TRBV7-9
CASSLRRGNTEAFF
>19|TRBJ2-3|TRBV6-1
CASSVASGRPSFITDTQYF
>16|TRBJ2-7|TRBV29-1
CSVRAGGYSASYEQYF
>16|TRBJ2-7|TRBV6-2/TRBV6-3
CASSLAPGLSSYEQYF
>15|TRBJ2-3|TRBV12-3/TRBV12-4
CASSISGGASDTQYF
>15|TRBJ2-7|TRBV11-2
CASSLDIRGTYEQYF
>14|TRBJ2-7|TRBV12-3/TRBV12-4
CASSSGQGAKEQYF
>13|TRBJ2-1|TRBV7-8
CASSLSSRNEQFF